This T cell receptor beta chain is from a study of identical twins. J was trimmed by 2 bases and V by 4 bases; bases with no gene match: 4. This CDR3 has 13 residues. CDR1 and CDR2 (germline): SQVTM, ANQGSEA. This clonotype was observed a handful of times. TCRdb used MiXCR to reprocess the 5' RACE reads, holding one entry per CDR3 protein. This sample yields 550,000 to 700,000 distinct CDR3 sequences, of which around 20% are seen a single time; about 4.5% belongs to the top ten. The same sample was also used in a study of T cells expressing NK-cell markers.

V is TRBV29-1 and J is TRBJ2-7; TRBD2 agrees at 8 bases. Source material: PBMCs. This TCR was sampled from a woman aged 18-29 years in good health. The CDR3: CSVVAGTTYEQYF. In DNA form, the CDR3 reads TGCAGCGTTGTAGCGGGAACCACCTACGAGCAGTACTTC.